Listed here are 26 T cell receptor beta chains from one sample, sequenced in a study of blood T cell repertoires in COVID-19. Profiled with immunoSEQ multiplex PCR; TCRdb holds only in-frame clones, not every one. The profile shows a few hundred thousand clones, 83% of them singletons. What was sequenced was peripheral blood. Receptors were obtained from a woman between 25 and 40 years old with COVID-19, enrolled during active disease.

This chain joins TRBV7-9 and TRBJ1-4; no firm D call. Germline CDR1 and CDR2: SEHNR and FQNEAQ (reference sequence). V lost 5 bases and J lost 0, with 10 bases in between. The CDR3 has 15 residues. In DNA form, the CDR3 reads TGTGCCAGCAGCAATTCGGAGGCAACTAATGAAAAACTGTTTTTT. Its translation is CASSNSEATNEKLFF.

The genes are TRBV21-1 and TRBJ2-1; the table gives TRBD2 as D, unverified against the DNA. TRBV21-1 is labeled a pseudogene. CDR3 size: 20 residues. The CDR3 loop is CASSKSSRVSGRGTINEQFF. As DNA, the CDR3 is TGTGCCAGCAGCAAAAGCAGTAGAGTCAGCGGGAGGGGAACCATCAATGAGCAGTTCTTC.

The chain joins TRBV5-4 to TRBJ2-5; 8 nucleotides align to TRBD1. Germline trimming cut 0 bases from V and 4 bases from J; bases unmatched to any gene: 8. Germline CDR1 SGHNT, CDR2 YYREEE (reference sequence). The CDR3 consists of 16 residues. As DNA, the CDR3 is TGTGCCAGCAGCTTGGATGGTGTAGGACAGGGAGAGACCCAGTACTTC. Its translation: CASSLDGVGQGETQYF.

V gene TRBV5-1 combines with J gene TRBJ1-1, with D perhaps TRBD1 (6 bases). The CDR3 sequence is 14 residues long. V lost 1 base and J 5 bases, leaving 12 bases between the germline ends. Germline CDR1 and CDR2: SGHRS and YFSETQ. The CDR3 sequence is CASSLFRRGTEAFF. CDR3 coding DNA: TGCGCCAGCAGCTTGTTCCGTAGGGGGACTGAAGCTTTCTTT.

The chain joins TRBV19 to TRBJ2-2, with D perhaps TRBD1 (5 bases). The CDR3 loop spans 12 amino acids. CDR1 is LNHDA, CDR2 SQIVND, per germline (reference sequence). With 3 bases removed from V and 8 bases from J, the gap between germline ends came to 7 bases. CDR3 DNA: TGTGCCAGTAGTATGGGGCGGGGGGAGCTGTTTTTT. Protein: CASSMGRGELFF.

The chain joins TRBV7-3 to TRBJ2-1; TRBD2 matches at 7 bases. This CDR3 is built from 17 residues. Germline CDR1 reads SGHTA; CDR2 reads FQGTGA. Trimming at V came to 4 bases and at J to 0 bases, leaving 9 bases not matched to a gene. CDR3 region: CASSSVGTKNSYNEQFF. CDR3 DNA sequence: TGTGCCAGCAGCTCCGTGGGGACTAAAAACTCCTACAATGAGCAGTTCTTC.

The chain is built from TRBV2 and TRBJ2-2, with 8 bases fitting TRBD1. In germline, CDR1 is SNHLY, CDR2 FYNNEI. The CDR3 totals 15 residues. Trimming removed 7 bases from V and 0 bases from J; junction bases left unmatched: 4. CDR3 amino acids: CASMKQGANTGELFF. CDR3 nucleotides: TGTGCCAGCATGAAACAGGGGGCGAACACCGGGGAGCTGTTTTTT.

The chain has TRBV9 and TRBJ1-2; the D gene is possibly TRBD1 (6 bases). V dropped 3 bases and J dropped 8 bases, with 17 bases sitting between them. Per the germline V gene, CDR1 is SGDLS and CDR2 is YYNGEE. The length of the CDR3 is 14 residues. Here the CDR3 DNA reads TGTGCCAGCAGCGCCCTCGGGGGGGGCTTAGGCTACACCTTC. Its protein product is CASSALGGGLGYTF.

The rearrangement uses TRBV10-2 and TRBJ2-7, with D perhaps matching TRBD2 (6 bases). The germline CDR1 and CDR2 sequences are WSHSY and SAAADI. CDR3 size: 18 residues. The V end lost 6 bases, the J end lost 3 bases, and 27 bases lay between the germline ends. CDR3 sequence: CASRGETRPLQKNYEQYF. The CDR3 region has the DNA TGCGCCAGCAGGGGTGAGACTAGGCCCCTCCAGAAGAACTACGAGCAGTACTTC.

The chain links TRBV7-2 to TRBJ2-7, with TRBD1 matching over 8 bases. V was pared by 3 bases and J by 9 bases, with 13 bases of the junction left unmatched. The CDR3 length is 15 residues. Germline V gives CDR1 SGHTA, CDR2 FQGNSA. Here the CDR3 DNA reads TGTGCCAGCAGCTTGCTCCTTGTGACAGGGGAAGGGCAGTACTTC. Translation: CASSLLLVTGEGQYF.

J is TRBJ2-3 and V is TRBV5-1, with a weak D call TRBD1 (6 bases). This CDR3 region has 15 residues. V was trimmed by 1 base and J by 2 bases, leaving 11 bases between them. Germline values: CDR1 SGHRS, CDR2 YFSETQ. This CDR3 is CASSLHGDITDTQYF. Written as DNA, the CDR3 is TGCGCCAGCAGCTTGCACGGGGACATCACAGATACGCAGTATTTT.

This clone was counted once. The CDR3 nucleotides are TGTGCCAGCAGTGAAGCGGGGGGAGCTGGAAACACCATATATTTT. Residues: CASSEAGGAGNTIYF. This chain links TRBV2 with TRBJ1-3; D perhaps matches TRBD1 (5 bases). This CDR3 contains 15 residues. The germline V gene encodes CDR1 SNHLY and CDR2 FYNNEI. V dropped 0 bases and J dropped 2 bases, with 8 bases sitting between them.

V and J are TRBV28 and TRBJ1-2, with D possibly TRBD1 on 6 matching bases. V gave up 2 bases and J gave up 10 bases, with 20 bases separating them. The CDR3 length is 15 residues. CDR1 is MDHEN, CDR2 SYDVKM, per germline. CDR3 nucleotides: TGTGCCAGCAGTTTAGAGTCCGGCAGGGGATTGGTCTACACCTTC. It specifies CASSLESGRGLVYTF.

The chain carries TRBV5-1 and TRBJ2-5; D gene ambiguous. Germline V gene sequence: CDR1 SGHRS, CDR2 YFSETQ. The CDR3 contains 15 residues. V lost 5 bases, J lost 4 bases, and 18 bases lay in between. CDR3 sequence reads: CASRSSFGPRETQYF. The CDR3 bases are TGCGCCAGCAGGTCCTCGTTTGGGCCACGAGAGACCCAGTACTTC.

The V gene is TRBV9, the J gene TRBJ2-3; D is undetermined. Germline assignment: CDR1 SGDLS and CDR2 YYNGEE. V was cut by 0 bases and J by 0 bases, with 8 bases left in between. This CDR3 contains 15 residues. The CDR3 nucleotides are TGTGCCAGCAGCGTAGCTGCCGGGAGCACAGATACGCAGTATTTT. Its translation: CASSVAAGSTDTQYF.

The rearrangement uses TRBV11-2 and TRBJ2-1; 10 nucleotides agree with TRBD2. J gave up 1 base and V 5 bases, and 11 bases lay outside the gene matches. The V gene's germline CDR1 is SGHAT and CDR2 FQNNGV. The CDR3 covers 18 residues. CDR3 residues: CASSPGPSGGRSYNEQFF. The CDR3 DNA sequence: TGTGCCAGCAGCCCAGGGCCTAGCGGGGGCCGTTCCTACAATGAGCAGTTCTTC. The full variable domain, completed using reference TRBV11-2 and TRBJ2-1, is EAGVAQSPRYKIIEKRQSVAFWCNPISGHATLYWYQQILGQGPKLLIQFQNNGVVDDSQLPKDRFSAERLKGVDSTLKIQPAKLEDSAVYLCASSPGPSGGRSYNEQFFGPGTRLTVL.

The chain carries TRBV20-1 and TRBJ2-1; D ambiguous. Per germline, CDR1 DFQATT and CDR2 SNEGSKA (reference sequence). The CDR3 runs 11 residues. Trimming cost V 5 bases and J 10 bases, with 12 bases left between them. The CDR3 sequence is CSAPLGGEQFF. The DNA of the CDR3 is TGCAGTGCTCCGTTAGGCGGAGAGCAGTTCTTC.

V is TRBV19 and J is TRBJ2-1; 13 bases fit TRBD2. The ends lost 3 bases at V and 1 base at J; junction bases unmatched: 9. This CDR3 is 19 amino acids long. Per germline, CDR1 LNHDA and CDR2 SQIVND (reference sequence). CDR3 nucleotides: TGTGCCAGTAGTATCTCGGGACTAGCGGGATCCTCGTCCTACAATGAGCAGTTCTTC. This sequence encodes CASSISGLAGSSSYNEQFF. The full variable domain, with the rest looked up from reference TRBV19 and TRBJ2-1, is DGGITQSPKYLFRKEGQNVTLSCEQNLNHDAMYWYRQDPGQGLRLIYYSQIVNDFQKGDIAEGYSVSREKKESFPLTVTSAQKNPTAFYLCASSISGLAGSSSYNEQFFGPGTRLTVL.

CDR3 sequence (DNA): TGCAGCGTAAGATACAGGGGTAGGGACACTGAAGCTTTCTTT. It is translated as CSVRYRGRDTEAFF. The rearrangement uses TRBV29-1 and TRBJ1-1; 7 nucleotides match TRBD1. This CDR3 spans 14 amino acids. CDR1 is SQVTM, CDR2 ANQGSEA, per germline. Unmatched junction bases numbered 10, after V lost 6 bases and J lost 3 bases.

V usage is TRBV5-5 and J usage is TRBJ1-5; D may be TRBD1 (6 bases). Germline V lookup: CDR1 SGHKS, CDR2 YYEKEE (reference sequence). CDR3 length: 16 residues. V lost 4 bases and J lost 1, with 15 bases in between. CDR3 protein: CASSQVGGVSNQPQHF. Written as DNA, the CDR3 is TGTGCCAGCAGCCAGGTAGGGGGGGTCAGCAATCAGCCCCAGCATTTT.

This chain links TRBV7-2 with TRBJ1-2; 7 bases fit TRBD1. The CDR3 length is 14 residues. Per germline, CDR1 SGHTA and CDR2 FQGNSA. After removal of 5 bases from V and 0 bases from J, the junction contained 3 bases not matched to a gene. The CDR3 DNA reads as TGTGCCAGCAGCGCCGACAGGGCTAACTATGGCTACACCTTC. It codes for CASSADRANYGYTF.

This clone was detected once. J is TRBJ1-2 and V is TRBV25-1; maybe TRBD1 (5 bases). CDR1 and CDR2 (germline): MGHDK, SYGVNS. The CDR3 length is 12 residues. Trimming pared 4 bases from V and 7 bases from J, leaving 10 bases between. The chain's CDR3 is CASSVGVSGYTF. CDR3 DNA: TGTGCCAGCAGTGTAGGGGTCTCTGGCTACACCTTC.

V gene TRBV18 combines with J gene TRBJ1-5; possible D gene TRBD1, 6 bases. The CDR3 runs 16 residues. V was shortened by 6 bases and J by 3 bases, with 18 bases between the two germline ends. In germline, CDR1 is KGHSH, CDR2 LQKENI. In DNA form, the CDR3 reads TGTGCCAGCTCTCAGGGGCAGGGCTCTATCAATCAGCCCCAGCATTTT. It translates to CASSQGQGSINQPQHF.

In nucleotides, the CDR3 is TGTGCCAGCAGCTTCGGGACTAGCGGGAGCCGGTACAATGAGCAGTTCTTC. Protein product: CASSFGTSGSRYNEQFF. This chain joins TRBV13 and TRBJ2-1, with TRBD2 identical over 14 bases. The length of the CDR3 is 17 residues. Germline CDR1 and CDR2: PRHDT and FYEKMQ (reference sequence). V lost 3 bases to trimming and J lost 4 bases; unmatched junction nucleotides: 5. Drawing the rest from reference TRBV13 and TRBJ2-1, the complete variable domain is AAGVIQSPRHLIKEKRETATLKCYPIPRHDTVYWYQQGPGQDPQFLISFYEKMQSDKGSIPDRFSAQQFSDYHSELNMSSLELGDSALYFCASSFGTSGSRYNEQFFGPGTRLTVL.

The genes are TRBV2 and TRBJ1-1; D is perhaps TRBD1 (6 bases). Trimming left V 8 bases short and J 5 bases short, with 15 bases between. The CDR3 is made up of 13 amino acids. From germline, CDR1 is SNHLY and CDR2 FYNNEI. CDR3 bases: TGTGCCAGCCAGCGGGGGGCTGATACTGAAGCTTTCTTT. Protein sequence: CASQRGADTEAFF.

The CDR3 coding sequence is TGTGCCAGCAGTTACCTCGGACTAGCGGGAGAATTTCAGTACTTC. This codes for CASSYLGLAGEFQYF. The chain is built from TRBV6-2 or TRBV6-3 and TRBJ2-4; 13 bases fit TRBD2. This CDR3 comprises 15 residues. Germline CDR1 MNHEY, CDR2 SVGEGT. The V gene end was trimmed by 2 bases and the J gene end by 11 bases; junction bases not matched to a gene: 6.